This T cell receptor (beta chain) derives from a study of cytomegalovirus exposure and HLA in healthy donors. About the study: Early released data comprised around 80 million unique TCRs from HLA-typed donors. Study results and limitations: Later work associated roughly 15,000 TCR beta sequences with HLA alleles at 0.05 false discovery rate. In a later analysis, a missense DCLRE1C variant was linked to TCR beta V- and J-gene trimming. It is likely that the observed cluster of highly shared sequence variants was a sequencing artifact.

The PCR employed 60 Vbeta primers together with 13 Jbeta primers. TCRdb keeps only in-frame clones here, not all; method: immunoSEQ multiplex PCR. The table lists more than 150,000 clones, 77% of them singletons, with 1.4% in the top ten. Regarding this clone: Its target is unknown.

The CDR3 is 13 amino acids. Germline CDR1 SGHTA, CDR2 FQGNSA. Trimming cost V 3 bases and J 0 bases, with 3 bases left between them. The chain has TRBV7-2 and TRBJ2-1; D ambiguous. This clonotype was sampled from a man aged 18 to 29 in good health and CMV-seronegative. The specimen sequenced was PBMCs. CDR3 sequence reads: CASSFNSYNEQFF. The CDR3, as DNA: TGTGCCAGCAGCTTTAACTCCTACAATGAGCAGTTCTTC.